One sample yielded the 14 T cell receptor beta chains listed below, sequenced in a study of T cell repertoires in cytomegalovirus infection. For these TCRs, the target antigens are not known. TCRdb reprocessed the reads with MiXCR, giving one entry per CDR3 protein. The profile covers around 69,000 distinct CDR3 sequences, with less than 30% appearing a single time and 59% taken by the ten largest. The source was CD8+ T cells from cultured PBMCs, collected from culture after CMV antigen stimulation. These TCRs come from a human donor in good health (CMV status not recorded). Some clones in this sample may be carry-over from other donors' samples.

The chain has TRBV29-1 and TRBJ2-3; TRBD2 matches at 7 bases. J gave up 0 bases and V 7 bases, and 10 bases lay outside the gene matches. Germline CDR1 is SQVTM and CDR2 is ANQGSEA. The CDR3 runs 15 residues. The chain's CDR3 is CSAGGTSESTDTQYF. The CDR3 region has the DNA TGCAGCGCCGGGGGGACCTCCGAGAGCACAGATACGCAGTATTTT.

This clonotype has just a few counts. DNA for the CDR3: TGTGCCAGCAGTTACCTGGGGCCACATAGCAATCAGCCCCAGCATTTT. This translates into CASSYLGPHSNQPQHF. The V gene is TRBV6-2 or TRBV6-3, the J gene TRBJ1-5; possibly TRBD1 for D (5 bases). This CDR3 has 16 amino acids. The V gene lost 2 bases and the J gene lost 0 bases, with 11 bases spanning the gap. Germline assignment: CDR1 MNHEY and CDR2 SVGEGT.

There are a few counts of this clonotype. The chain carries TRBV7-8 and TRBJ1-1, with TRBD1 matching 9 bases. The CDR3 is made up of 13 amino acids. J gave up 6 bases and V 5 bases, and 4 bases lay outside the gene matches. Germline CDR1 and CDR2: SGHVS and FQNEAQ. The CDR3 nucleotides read TGTGCCAGCAGCGACAGGGGGGTCCCTGAAGCTTTCTTT. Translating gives CASSDRGVPEAFF.

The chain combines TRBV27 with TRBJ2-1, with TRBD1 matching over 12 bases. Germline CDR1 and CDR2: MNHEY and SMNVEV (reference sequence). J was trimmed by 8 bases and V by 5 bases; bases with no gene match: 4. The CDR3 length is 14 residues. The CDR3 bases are TGTGCCAGCAGTCCGGGGACAGGGGGCCATGAGCAGTTCTTC. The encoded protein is CASSPGTGGHEQFF.

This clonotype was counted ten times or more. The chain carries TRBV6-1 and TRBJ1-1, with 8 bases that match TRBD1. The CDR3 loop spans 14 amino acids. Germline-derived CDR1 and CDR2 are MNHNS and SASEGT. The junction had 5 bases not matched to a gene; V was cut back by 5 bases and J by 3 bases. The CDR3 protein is CASSTGGWHTEAFF. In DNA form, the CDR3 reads TGTGCCAGCAGTACAGGGGGGTGGCACACTGAAGCTTTCTTT.

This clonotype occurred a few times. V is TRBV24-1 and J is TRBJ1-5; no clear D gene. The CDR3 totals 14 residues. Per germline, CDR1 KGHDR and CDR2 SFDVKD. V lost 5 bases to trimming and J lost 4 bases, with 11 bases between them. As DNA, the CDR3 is TGTGCCACCAGTGGACGGTCGGGGAATCAGCCCCAGCATTTT. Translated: CATSGRSGNQPQHF.

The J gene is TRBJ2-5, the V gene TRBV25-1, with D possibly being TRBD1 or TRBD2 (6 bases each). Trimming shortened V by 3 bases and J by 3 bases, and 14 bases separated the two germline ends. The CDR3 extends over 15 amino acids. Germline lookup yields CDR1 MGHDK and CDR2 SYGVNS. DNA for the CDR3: TGTGCCAGCAGTGAGTACCGGGGGCGAAAAGAGACCCAGTACTTC. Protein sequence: CASSEYRGRKETQYF.

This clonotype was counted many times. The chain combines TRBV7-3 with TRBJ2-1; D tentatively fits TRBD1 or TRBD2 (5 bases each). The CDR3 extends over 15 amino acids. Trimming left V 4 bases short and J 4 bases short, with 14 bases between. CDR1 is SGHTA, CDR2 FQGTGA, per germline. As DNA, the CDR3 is TGTGCCAGCAGCTCATCCGGGGACCTTTACAATGAGCAGTTCTTC. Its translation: CASSSSGDLYNEQFF.

The CDR3 DNA sequence: TGTGCCAGCAGCTTAGAGGCAGGAGCTCTACAAGAGACCCAGTACTTC. This encodes CASSLEAGALQETQYF. The V and J genes are TRBV7-7 and TRBJ2-5; D uncertain. Germline CDR1 and CDR2: SSHAT and FNYEAQ (reference sequence). Between the trimmed V and J ends, which lost 1 base and 2 bases, there was a span of 14 bases. The CDR3 contains 16 residues.

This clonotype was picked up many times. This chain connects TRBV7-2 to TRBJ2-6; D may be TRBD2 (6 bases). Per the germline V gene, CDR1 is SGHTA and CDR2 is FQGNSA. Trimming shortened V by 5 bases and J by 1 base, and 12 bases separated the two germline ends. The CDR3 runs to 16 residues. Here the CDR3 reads CASSPDSGSGANVLTF. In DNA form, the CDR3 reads TGTGCCAGCAGCCCCGATAGCGGTTCTGGGGCCAACGTCCTGACTTTC.

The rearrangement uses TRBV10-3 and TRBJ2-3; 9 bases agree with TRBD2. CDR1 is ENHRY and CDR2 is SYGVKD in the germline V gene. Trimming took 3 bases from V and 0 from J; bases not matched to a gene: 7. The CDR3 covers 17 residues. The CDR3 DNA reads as TGTGCCATCAGTGAACGGAGACTAGCGGATAGCACAGATACGCAGTATTTT. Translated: CAISERRLADSTDTQYF.

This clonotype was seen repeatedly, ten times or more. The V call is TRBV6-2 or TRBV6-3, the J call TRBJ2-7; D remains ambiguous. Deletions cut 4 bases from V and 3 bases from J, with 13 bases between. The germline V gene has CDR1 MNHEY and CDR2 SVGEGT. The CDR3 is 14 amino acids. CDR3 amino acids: CASSSPEKLYEQYF. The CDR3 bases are TGTGCCAGCAGTTCCCCGGAAAAGCTCTACGAGCAGTACTTC.

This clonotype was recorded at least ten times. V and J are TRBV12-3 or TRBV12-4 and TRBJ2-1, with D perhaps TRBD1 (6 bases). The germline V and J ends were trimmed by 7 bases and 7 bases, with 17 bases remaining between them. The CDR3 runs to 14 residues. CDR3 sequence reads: CASKSGGRGNEQFF. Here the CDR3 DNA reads TGTGCCAGCAAGTCCGGCGGAAGGGGGAATGAGCAGTTCTTC.

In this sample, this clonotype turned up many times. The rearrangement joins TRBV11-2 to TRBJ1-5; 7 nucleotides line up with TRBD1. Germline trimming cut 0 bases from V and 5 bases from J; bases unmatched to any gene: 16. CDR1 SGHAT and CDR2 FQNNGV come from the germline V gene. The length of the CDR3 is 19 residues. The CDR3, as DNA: TGTGCCAGCAGCTTAGATCGAGGAGGGGGCGAGGAGTTCCATCAGCCCCAGCATTTT. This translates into CASSLDRGGGEEFHQPQHF.